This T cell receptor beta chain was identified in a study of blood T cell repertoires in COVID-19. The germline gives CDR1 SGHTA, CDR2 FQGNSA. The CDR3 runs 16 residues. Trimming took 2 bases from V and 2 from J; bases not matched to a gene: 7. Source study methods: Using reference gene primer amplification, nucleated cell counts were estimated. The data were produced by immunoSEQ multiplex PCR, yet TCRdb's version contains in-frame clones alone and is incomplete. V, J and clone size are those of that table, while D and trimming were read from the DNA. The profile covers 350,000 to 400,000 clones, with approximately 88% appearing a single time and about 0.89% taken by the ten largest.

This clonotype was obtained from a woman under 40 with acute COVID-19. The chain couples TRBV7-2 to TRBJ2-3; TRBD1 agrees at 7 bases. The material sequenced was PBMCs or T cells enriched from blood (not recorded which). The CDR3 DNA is TGTGCCAGCAGCTTAATGTACACAGGGGCCACAGATACGCAGTATTTT. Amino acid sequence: CASSLMYTGATDTQYF.